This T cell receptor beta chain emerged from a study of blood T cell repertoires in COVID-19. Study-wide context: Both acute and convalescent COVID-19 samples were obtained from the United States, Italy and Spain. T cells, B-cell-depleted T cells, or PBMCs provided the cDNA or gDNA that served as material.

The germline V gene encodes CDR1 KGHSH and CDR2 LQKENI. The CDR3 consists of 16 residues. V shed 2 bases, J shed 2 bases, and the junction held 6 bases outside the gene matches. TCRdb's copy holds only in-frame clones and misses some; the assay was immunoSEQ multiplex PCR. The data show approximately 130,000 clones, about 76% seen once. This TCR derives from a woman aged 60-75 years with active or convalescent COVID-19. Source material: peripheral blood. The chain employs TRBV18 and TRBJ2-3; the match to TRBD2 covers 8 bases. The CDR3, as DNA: TGTGCCAGCTCACCATTCCCGACTAGCGCCACAGATACGCAGTATTTT. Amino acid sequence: CASSPFPTSATDTQYF.